These T cell receptor beta chains were read from a single sample in a study of long-term antiretroviral therapy in people with HIV. Sequenced by immunoSEQ multiplex PCR; TCRdb stores in-frame clones only, minus some. The table shows more than 20,000 clones, with more than 85% occurring only once. Specimen: unsorted PBMCs, collected around 2.6 years after starting antiretroviral therapy. The receptors were sampled from a man aged 35-49 years with HIV. Each CDR3 is given with its conserved first and last residue. The D gene is left open where the match is weak. Clone size is not always given. Where it is, it says once, few, many or a class for expanded clones.

D gene: .; J gene: TRBJ1-6; V gene: TRBV25-1; clone size: .; CDR3 DNA: TGTGCCAGCAGTGAGGGACCCGTGGTTTCACCCCTCCACTTT; CDR3 protein: CASSEGPVVSPLHF
D gene: .; J gene: TRBJ1-2; V gene: TRBV30; clone size: .; CDR3 DNA: TGTGCCTGGACCAACTCAAGATCAGGCTACACCTTC; CDR3 protein: CAWTNSRSGYTF
D gene: TRBD2; J gene: TRBJ2-7; V gene: TRBV7-2; clone size: .; CDR3 DNA: TGTGCCAGCAGCTCCTCCAGCGGGAGGCCCCACGAGCAGTACTTC; CDR3 protein: CASSSSSGRPHEQYF
D gene: .; J gene: TRBJ1-6; V gene: TRBV18; clone size: .; CDR3 DNA: TGTGCCAGCTCACCAAAAGACTCCTATAATTCACCCCTCCACTTT; CDR3 protein: CASSPKDSYNSPLHF
D gene: TRBD2; J gene: TRBJ2-3; V gene: TRBV27; clone size: .; CDR3 DNA: TGTGCCAGTTCCGGTAGCGGGGTCACAGATACGCAGTATTTT; CDR3 protein: CASSGSGVTDTQYF
D gene: .; J gene: TRBJ1-1; V gene: TRBV6-5; clone size: few; CDR3 DNA: TGTGCCAGCAGAACAGGGTCTTACACTGAAGCTTTCTTT; CDR3 protein: CASRTGSYTEAFF
D gene: .; J gene: TRBJ1-2; V gene: TRBV5-6; clone size: .; CDR3 DNA: TGTGCCAGCAGCCCCAGCGGGGACTATGGCTACACCTTC; CDR3 protein: CASSPSGDYGYTF
D gene: .; J gene: TRBJ2-2; V gene: TRBV5-1; clone size: .; CDR3 DNA: TGCGCCAGCCAAAGGAGGGAGCTGAACACCGGGGAGCTGTTTTTT; CDR3 protein: CASQRRELNTGELFF
D gene: .; J gene: TRBJ1-4; V gene: TRBV18; clone size: few; CDR3 DNA: TGTGCCAGCTCACCACGTCCGACAGATGGGAAAAAACTGTTTTTT; CDR3 protein: CASSPRPTDGKKLFF
D gene: TRBD1; J gene: TRBJ2-3; V gene: TRBV29-1; clone size: .; CDR3 DNA: TGCAGCGCTGGGACAGGTGTGGGAGATACGCAGTATTTT; CDR3 protein: CSAGTGVGDTQYF